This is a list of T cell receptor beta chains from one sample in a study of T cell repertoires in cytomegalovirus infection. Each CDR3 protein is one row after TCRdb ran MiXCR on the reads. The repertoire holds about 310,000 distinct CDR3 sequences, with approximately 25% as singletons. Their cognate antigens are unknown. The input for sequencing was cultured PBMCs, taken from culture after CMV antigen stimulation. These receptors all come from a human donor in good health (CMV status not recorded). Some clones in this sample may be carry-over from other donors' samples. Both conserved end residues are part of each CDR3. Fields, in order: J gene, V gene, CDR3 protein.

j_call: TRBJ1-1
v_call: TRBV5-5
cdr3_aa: CASSFFLSRGDTEAFF

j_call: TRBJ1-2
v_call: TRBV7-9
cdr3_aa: CASSLGGVSGYTF

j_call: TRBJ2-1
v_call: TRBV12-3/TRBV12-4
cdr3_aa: CASRPPAGGQFF

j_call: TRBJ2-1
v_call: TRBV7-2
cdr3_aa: CASSQRTSGSSYNEQFF

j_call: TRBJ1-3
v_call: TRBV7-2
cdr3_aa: CASSTGTGNTIYF

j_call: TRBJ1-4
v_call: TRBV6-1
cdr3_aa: CASSEQPDRFSEKLFF

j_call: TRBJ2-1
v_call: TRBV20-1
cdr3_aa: CSAGSGIGYNEQFF

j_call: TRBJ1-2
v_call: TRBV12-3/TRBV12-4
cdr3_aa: CASSLVGAPIYGYTF

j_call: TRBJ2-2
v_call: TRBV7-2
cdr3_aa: CASSPRGRDGGELFF

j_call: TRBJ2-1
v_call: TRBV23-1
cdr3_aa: CASSRNLGHQEQFF

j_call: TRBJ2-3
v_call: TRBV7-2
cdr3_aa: CASSLAGRTDTHYF

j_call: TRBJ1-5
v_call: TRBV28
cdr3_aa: CASSVSRNSNQPQHF

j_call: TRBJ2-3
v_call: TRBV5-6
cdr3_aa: CASSRGSGGGDTQYF

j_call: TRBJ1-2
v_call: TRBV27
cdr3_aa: CASSLGNGDYGYTF

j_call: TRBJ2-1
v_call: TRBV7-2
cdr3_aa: CASSLVGGSSYNEQFF

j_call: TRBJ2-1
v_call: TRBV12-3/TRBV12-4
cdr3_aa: CASSPGTVYNEQFF

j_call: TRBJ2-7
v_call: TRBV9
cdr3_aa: CASSPQAGGVYEQYF

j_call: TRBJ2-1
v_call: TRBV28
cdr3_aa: CASSSASGLAGGSYNEQFF

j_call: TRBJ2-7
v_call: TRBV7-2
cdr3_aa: CASSLAPAGGPYEQYF

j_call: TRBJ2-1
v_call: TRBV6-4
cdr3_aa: CASSPGQGRLNEQFF

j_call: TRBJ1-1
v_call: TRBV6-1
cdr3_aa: CASSDWAGVNTEAFF

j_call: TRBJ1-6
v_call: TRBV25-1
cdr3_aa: CASSELVTGGLGSPLHF

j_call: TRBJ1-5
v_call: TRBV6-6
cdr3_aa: CASSYTVAVNQPQHF

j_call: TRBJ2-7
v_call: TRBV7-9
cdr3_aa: CASSVGPRIYDEQYF

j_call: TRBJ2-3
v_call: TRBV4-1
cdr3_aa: CASSQQERDTQYF

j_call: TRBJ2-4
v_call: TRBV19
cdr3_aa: CASTGLYAKNIQYF

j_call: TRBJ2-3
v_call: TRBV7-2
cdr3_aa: CASSRLVGDTQYF

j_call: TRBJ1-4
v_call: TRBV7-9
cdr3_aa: CASSGVPEEKLFF

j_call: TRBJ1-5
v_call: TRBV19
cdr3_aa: CASSIVNSNQPQHF

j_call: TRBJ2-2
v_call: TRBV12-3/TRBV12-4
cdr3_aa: CAIASDTGELFF

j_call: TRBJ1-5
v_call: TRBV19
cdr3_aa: CASSTGLYSNQPQHF

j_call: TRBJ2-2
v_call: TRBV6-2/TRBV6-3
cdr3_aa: CASSSVIAVAPGELFF

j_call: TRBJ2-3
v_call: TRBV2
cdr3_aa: CASSELAAGVFQDTQYF

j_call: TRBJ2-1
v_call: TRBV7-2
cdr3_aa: CASGFQYRQGALNEQFF

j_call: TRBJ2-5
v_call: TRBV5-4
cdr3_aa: CASSSPGPKVETQYF

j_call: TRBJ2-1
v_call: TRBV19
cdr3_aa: CASSIFPYEQFF

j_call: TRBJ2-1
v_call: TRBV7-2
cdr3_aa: CASSLAARGGNNEQFF

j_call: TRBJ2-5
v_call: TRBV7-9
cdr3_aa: CASSFQGGRETQCF

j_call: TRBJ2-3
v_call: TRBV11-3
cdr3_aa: CASSTRGTDTQYF

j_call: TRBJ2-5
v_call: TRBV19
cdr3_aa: CASSGDQETQYF

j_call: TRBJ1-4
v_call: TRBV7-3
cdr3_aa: CASRRNRFPDEKLFF

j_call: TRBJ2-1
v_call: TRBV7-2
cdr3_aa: CASSRGTSGGYNEQFF

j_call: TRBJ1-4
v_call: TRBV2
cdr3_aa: CAGFQGALGEKLFF

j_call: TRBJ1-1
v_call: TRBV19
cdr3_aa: CASSLYGGADTEAFF

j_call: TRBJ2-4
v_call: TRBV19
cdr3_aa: CASSSHTGTRKNIQYF

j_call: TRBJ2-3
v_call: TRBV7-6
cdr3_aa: CASSSTRSGGADTQYF

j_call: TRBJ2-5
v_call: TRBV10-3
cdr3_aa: CAISEGRRGATSGRAETQYF

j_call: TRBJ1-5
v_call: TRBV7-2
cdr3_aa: CASTLTGYSNQPQHF

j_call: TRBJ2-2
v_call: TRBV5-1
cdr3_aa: CASSQGTGGSGELFF

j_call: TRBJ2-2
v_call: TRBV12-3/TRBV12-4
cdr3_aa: CASSKGPNTGELFF